These 20 T cell receptor beta chains were all obtained from the same sample, sequenced in a study of blood T cell repertoires in COVID-19. This table comes from immunoSEQ multiplex PCR, and its TCRdb copy is limited to in-frame clones, with some not included. The table lists hundreds of thousands of clones, 87% of them singletons. Sequencing input: peripheral blood. Receptors originate from a man between 18 and 35 years old with active or convalescent COVID-19.

This clone came up once. The gene calls are TRBV18 and TRBJ1-3, with D tentatively TRBD1 (6 bases). The V and J ends lost 4 bases and 1 base respectively, with 17 bases between them. The CDR3 is 17 amino acids. Germline CDR1 reads KGHSH; CDR2 reads LQKENI. The CDR3 bases are TGTGCCAGCTCACGGCCTTCGACAGGTCTTTCTGGAAACACCATATATTTT. This encodes CASSRPSTGLSGNTIYF.

The V call is TRBV19, the J call TRBJ2-5, with a tentative D call TRBD1 (7 bases). V lost 4 bases and J 1 base, leaving 13 bases between the germline ends. The germline V gene encodes CDR1 LNHDA and CDR2 SQIVND (reference sequence). This CDR3 has 15 residues. The DNA of the CDR3 is TGTGCCAGTAGTAACGGGGGACAGTCCCAAGAGACCCAGTACTTC. Translated: CASSNGGQSQETQYF.

The chain links TRBV4-3 to TRBJ2-1; possibly TRBD1 for D (6 bases). The CDR3 sequence is 14 residues long. Germline CDR1 reads LGHNA; CDR2 reads YSLEER. Trimming took 1 base from V and 5 from J, leaving 9 bases between them. The CDR3 DNA follows: TGCGCCAGCAGCCAAGGGACAGCAAACAATGAGCAGTTCTTC. It translates to CASSQGTANNEQFF.

The V gene is TRBV10-3, the J gene TRBJ2-1, with a possible D match to TRBD2 (5 bases). The CDR3 consists of 14 residues. Germline V gene lookup returns CDR1 ENHRY and CDR2 SYGVKD. V lost 7 bases and J lost 4, with 14 bases in between. In DNA form, the CDR3 reads TGTGCCATCAAGAGCATAGGACTTTACAATGAGCAGTTCTTC. This sequence encodes CAIKSIGLYNEQFF.

This sequence joins TRBV18 and TRBJ1-2; tentative D call: TRBD1 (6 bases). Germline V gives CDR1 KGHSH, CDR2 LQKENI. The V and J ends lost 2 bases and 2 bases respectively, with 9 bases between them. The CDR3 spans 14 residues. Here the CDR3 reads CASSPTTGNYGYTF. Written as DNA, the CDR3 is TGTGCCAGCTCACCAACAACAGGGAACTATGGCTACACCTTC. Full variable domain (rest looked up from reference TRBV18 and TRBJ1-2): NAGVMQNPRHLVRRRGQEARLRCSPMKGHSHVYWYRQLPEEGLKFMVYLQKENIIDESGMPKERFSAEFPKEGPSILRIQQVVRGDSAAYFCASSPTTGNYGYTFGSGTRLTVV.

The genes are TRBV5-4 and TRBJ1-6; TRBD1 might be the D (6 bases). V gave up 4 bases and J gave up 10 bases, with 12 bases separating them. The CDR3 covers 13 residues. CDR1 is SGHNT, CDR2 YYREEE, per germline (reference sequence). The CDR3 loop is CASSVTGPSPLHF. In DNA, the CDR3 is TGTGCCAGCAGCGTAACAGGGCCGTCACCCCTCCACTTT.

This chain connects TRBV14 to TRBJ2-3, with 11 bases aligning to TRBD1. The V and J ends lost 5 bases and 1 base, in that order; junction bases with no gene match: 8. This CDR3 has 17 residues. Per the germline V gene, CDR1 is SGHDN and CDR2 is FVKESK. In DNA form, the CDR3 reads TGTGCCAGCAGCGGCAAAAGGACAGGGGGCGGCACAGATACGCAGTATTTT. Translating it yields CASSGKRTGGGTDTQYF.

The rearrangement uses TRBV28 and TRBJ2-7; D is possibly TRBD2 (6 bases). The CDR3 is made up of 12 amino acids. CDR1 and CDR2 from the germline V gene are MDHEN and SYDVKM. The V end was cut by 9 bases, the J end by 3 bases, with 12 bases between. CDR3 sequence (DNA): TGTGCCAGTGAGGCGGGAAACTACGAGCAGTACTTC. Its translation: CASEAGNYEQYF. The whole variable domain, filled in from reference TRBV28 and TRBJ2-7, reads DVKVTQSSRYLVKRTGEKVFLECVQDMDHENMFWYRQDPGLGLRLIYFSYDVKMKEKGDIPEGYSVSREKKERFSLILESASTNQTSMYLCASEAGNYEQYFGPGTRLTVT.

The V call is TRBV5-1, the J call TRBJ2-1; maybe TRBD2 (6 bases). The CDR3 runs to 13 residues. In germline, CDR1 is SGHRS, CDR2 YFSETQ. Trimming left V 1 base short and J 8 bases short, with 10 bases between. CDR3: CASSLRRDYEQFF. The CDR3, as DNA: TGCGCCAGCAGCTTGCGGAGGGATTATGAGCAGTTCTTC. The entire variable domain, with the rest obtained from reference TRBV5-1 and TRBJ2-1, is as follows: KAGVTQTPRYLIKTRGQQVTLSCSPISGHRSVSWYQQTPGQGLQFLFEYFSETQRNKGNFPGRFSGRQFSNSRSEMNVSTLELGDSALYLCASSLRRDYEQFFGPGTRLTVL.

The J gene is TRBJ1-2, the V gene TRBV28, with 7 bases identical to TRBD1. This CDR3 region has 16 residues. V gave up 6 bases and J gave up 2 bases; unmatched junction bases: 12. CDR1 and CDR2 from the germline V gene are MDHEN and SYDVKM. The CDR3 sequence: CASSLTGTRTNYGYTF. Here the CDR3 DNA reads TGTGCCAGCAGCCTGACAGGGACCCGCACCAACTATGGCTACACCTTC.

V usage is TRBV27 and J usage is TRBJ2-2; D remains unclear. The CDR3 contains 14 residues. Deletions cut 2 bases from V and 3 bases from J, with 7 bases between. Per the germline V gene, CDR1 is MNHEY and CDR2 is SMNVEV (reference sequence). The CDR3 nucleotides are TGTGCCAGCAGTTTAAAATCTGACACCGGGGAGCTGTTTTTT. This sequence encodes CASSLKSDTGELFF.

The chain combines TRBV20-1 with TRBJ2-1, with 12 bases lining up with TRBD2. V gave up 3 bases and J gave up 4 bases; unmatched junction bases: 7. Per germline, CDR1 DFQATT and CDR2 SNEGSKA (reference sequence). CDR3 size: 16 residues. DNA of the CDR3: TGCAGTGCTAGTACTCTCGGACTAGCGGGGTACAATGAGCAGTTCTTC. It is translated as CSASTLGLAGYNEQFF.

The chain has TRBV28 and TRBJ2-3; a possible D gene is TRBD1 (5 bases). V lost 3 bases to trimming and J lost 1 base, with 8 bases between them. The CDR3 loop spans 14 amino acids. Germline V CDR1 and CDR2: MDHEN, SYDVKM. CDR3 sequence: CASSFLQGTDTQYF. DNA for the CDR3: TGTGCCAGCAGTTTCCTACAGGGCACAGATACGCAGTATTTT. Using reference TRBV28 and TRBJ2-3 for the parts outside the CDR3, the full variable domain is DVKVTQSSRYLVKRTGEKVFLECVQDMDHENMFWYRQDPGLGLRLIYFSYDVKMKEKGDIPEGYSVSREKKERFSLILESASTNQTSMYLCASSFLQGTDTQYFGPGTRLTVL.

This CDR3 is CASSLVSGQSPLHF. The CDR3 DNA follows: TGTGCCAGCAGCTTAGTATCAGGGCAATCACCCCTCCACTTT. The chain joins TRBV7-9 to TRBJ1-6; tentatively, D is TRBD1 (5 bases). Trimming cost V 1 base and J 10 bases, with 11 bases left between them. The CDR3 is 14 amino acids. Germline V gene data show CDR1 as SEHNR and CDR2 as FQNEAQ (reference sequence).

The rearrangement links TRBV11-3 to TRBJ2-5; D might be TRBD2 (5 bases). Germline CDR1 reads SGHNT; CDR2 reads YENEEA. This CDR3 is built from 13 residues. V dropped 2 bases and J dropped 6 bases, with 10 bases sitting between them. The chain's CDR3 is CASSLSGGQTQYF. CDR3 in DNA: TGTGCCAGCAGCTTAAGCGGTGGGCAGACCCAGTACTTC.

This clone came up once. The chain uses TRBV12-3 or TRBV12-4 and TRBJ1-1; no definite D call. This CDR3 has 12 amino acids. V was pared by 5 bases and J by 10 bases, with 14 bases between. The DNA for the CDR3 is TGTGCCAGCAGTGGGCGGGAGGCGGGAGCTTTCTTT. Its protein product is CASSGREAGAFF.

V is TRBV6-1 and J is TRBJ1-1; a possible D gene is TRBD1 (5 bases). CDR1 and CDR2 from the germline V gene are MNHNS and SASEGT. This CDR3 has 14 residues. With 6 bases removed from V and 1 base from J, the gap between germline ends came to 12 bases. CDR3 in DNA: TGTGCCAGCAGCTTAGGACAACCGAACACTGAAGCTTTCTTT. It codes for CASSLGQPNTEAFF.

This sequence joins TRBV3-1 (or the pseudogene TRBV3-2) and TRBJ2-5; 8 nucleotides align to TRBD2. The V gene's germline CDR1 is LGHDT and CDR2 YNNKEL (reference sequence). The V segment lost 1 base and the J segment 5 bases; nucleotides outside the gene matches: 6. The CDR3 loop spans 15 amino acids. The CDR3 is CASSQVPGGWETQYF. As DNA, the CDR3 is TGTGCCAGCAGCCAAGTTCCGGGGGGGTGGGAGACCCAGTACTTC.

J is TRBJ2-7 and V is TRBV7-2; tentatively, D is TRBD2 (5 bases). The CDR3 has 17 residues. Germline V lookup: CDR1 SGHTA, CDR2 FQGNSA. Trimming left V 2 bases short and J 2 bases short, with 19 bases between. This chain's CDR3 is CASSLPPTRSAAYEQYF. The CDR3 DNA reads TGTGCCAGCAGCTTACCACCAACTAGGTCCGCTGCCTACGAGCAGTACTTC.

V gene TRBV27 combines with J gene TRBJ1-2; 8 bases are shared with TRBD1. The germline CDR1 and CDR2 sequences are MNHEY and SMNVEV (reference sequence). Trimming took 1 base from V and 2 from J; bases not matched to a gene: 3. The CDR3 has 15 amino acids. Here the CDR3 reads CASSLYGTGNYGYTF. DNA of the CDR3: TGTGCCAGCAGTTTATATGGGACAGGCAACTATGGCTACACCTTC.